The 11 T cell receptor beta chains given below trace back to one sample, sequenced in a study of Graves' ophthalmopathy and Graves' hyperthyroidism. Scientists amplified the TCR beta CDR3 regions from RNA transcripts. Second-round multiplex PCR followed a first-round RT-PCR using HTBI primers. TCRdb processed the multiplex PCR reads anew with MiXCR; each CDR3 protein has one entry. The data contain around 1.1 million distinct CDR3 sequences, approximately 35% of them singletons. Sequenced input: peripheral blood or thyroid tissue (not recorded which). Receptors originate from an adult man with Graves' hyperthyroidism.

This clonotype occurred many times. V and J are TRBV20-1 and TRBJ2-6; D could derive from TRBD1 or TRBD2 (5 bases each). This CDR3 spans 18 amino acids. Germline V gene lookup returns CDR1 DFQATT and CDR2 SNEGSKA (reference sequence). Between the trimmed V and J ends, which lost 0 bases and 0 bases, there was a span of 15 bases. The CDR3 sequence: CSARDLSPGSSGANVLTF. CDR3 nucleotides: TGCAGTGCTAGAGATCTTAGCCCAGGGAGCTCTGGGGCCAACGTCCTGACTTTC.

At least ten counts were recorded for this clonotype. V and J are TRBV10-2 and TRBJ2-5; 9 positions agree with TRBD1. In germline, CDR1 is WSHSY, CDR2 SAAADI. Trimming removed 2 bases from V and 4 bases from J; junction bases left unmatched: 8. This CDR3 comprises 16 residues. The CDR3, as DNA: TGCGCCAGCAGTGAGCCTAGACAGGGGGTATCAGAGACCCAGTACTTC. Its translation is CASSEPRQGVSETQYF.

This chain connects TRBV24-1 to TRBJ1-5; the D gene is possibly TRBD1 (6 bases). The CDR3 is 15 residues long. The ends were cut back, 8 bases at V and 4 bases at J, with 17 bases in the middle. Germline V gene sequence: CDR1 KGHDR, CDR2 SFDVKD. This chain's CDR3 is CATKGGARSNQPQHF. The CDR3 DNA follows: TGTGCCACCAAGGGGGGCGCCAGGAGTAATCAGCCCCAGCATTTT.

Only a few counts were recorded for this clonotype. The genes are TRBV27 and TRBJ1-1; TRBD1 matches at 9 bases. With V trimmed by 6 bases and J by 4 bases, 9 bases remained unmatched. The CDR3 length is 15 residues. The germline CDR1 and CDR2 sequences are MNHEY and SMNVEV (reference sequence). CDR3 DNA: TGTGCCAGCAGACCCCGACAGGGGGTAAGCACTGAAGCTTTCTTT. Protein product: CASRPRQGVSTEAFF.

This clonotype was picked up many times. The rearrangement joins TRBV19 to TRBJ1-4; TRBD1 might be the D (6 bases). Germline V gene lookup returns CDR1 LNHDA and CDR2 SQIVND (reference sequence). The CDR3 consists of 15 residues. V lost 3 bases to trimming and J lost 2 bases, with 10 bases between them. The CDR3 loop reads CASSIPGETNEKLFF. The CDR3 nucleotides are TGTGCCAGTAGTATCCCAGGGGAGACTAATGAAAAACTGTTTTTT. Full variable domain (missing parts from reference TRBV19 and TRBJ1-4): DGGITQSPKYLFRKEGQNVTLSCEQNLNHDAMYWYRQDPGQGLRLIYYSQIVNDFQKGDIAEGYSVSREKKESFPLTVTSAQKNPTAFYLCASSIPGETNEKLFFGSGTQLSVL.

The chain is built from TRBV10-3 and TRBJ2-7; no definite D call. Germline V gene data show CDR1 as ENHRY and CDR2 as SYGVKD. With 10 bases removed from V and 3 bases from J, the gap between germline ends came to 13 bases. The CDR3 loop spans 12 amino acids. This CDR3 is CASTPSDYEQYF. The DNA of the CDR3 is TGTGCCAGCACCCCATCTGACTACGAGCAGTACTTC.

The rearrangement links TRBV7-9 to TRBJ2-2; D not resolved. CDR1 and CDR2 from the germline V gene are SEHNR and FQNEAQ (reference sequence). Trimming pared 5 bases from V and 3 bases from J, leaving 10 bases between. The CDR3 length is 14 residues. CDR3 nucleotides: TGTGCCAGCAGCCAGACCCTTGACACCGGGGAGCTGTTTTTT. It specifies CASSQTLDTGELFF.

This clonotype was seen a few times. This chain connects TRBV10-3 to TRBJ1-3; D gene unclear. This CDR3 spans 14 amino acids. Germline CDR1 is ENHRY and CDR2 is SYGVKD. The CDR3 coding sequence is TGTGCATCCGAGGGTTCCCTCTCTGGAAACACCATATATTTT. Amino acid sequence: CASEGSLSGNTIYF.

V gene TRBV7-8 combines with J gene TRBJ1-6; 9 nucleotides match TRBD1. CDR3 length: 16 residues. Germline-derived CDR1 and CDR2 are SGHVS and FQNEAQ. V trimming: 5 bases; J trimming: 9 bases; junction bases outside the gene matches: 11. CDR3 region: CASSATPQGAISPLHF. The DNA for the CDR3 is TGTGCCAGCAGCGCTACCCCACAGGGGGCGATTTCACCCCTCCACTTT.

Of note for this clonotype: Germline is not matched at one junction end, which may reflect a read error. The chain employs TRBV20-1 and TRBJ1-1; a possible D gene is TRBD1 (5 bases). The CDR3 is 14 amino acids. Looked up from germline, CDR1 is DFQATT and CDR2 is SNEGSKA (reference sequence). This chain's CDR3 is CSARDGTQNTEASF. In DNA, the CDR3 is TGCAGTGCTAGAGATGGGACGCAGAACACTGAAGCTTCCTTT.

The chain couples TRBV7-9 to TRBJ1-2, with a weak D call TRBD1 (6 bases). This CDR3 comprises 17 residues. Germline CDR1 SEHNR, CDR2 FQNEAQ (reference sequence). The germline V and J ends were trimmed by 5 bases and 0 bases, with 19 bases remaining between them. The CDR3 protein is CASSPWGQSTANYGYTF. DNA for the CDR3: TGTGCCAGCAGCCCCTGGGGGCAATCTACGGCTAACTATGGCTACACCTTC.